These T cell receptor beta chains were read from a single sample in a study of tumor-infiltrating lymphocytes in primary liver carcinoma. From the multiplex PCR reads, TCRdb called clonotypes with MiXCR, one entry per CDR3 protein. This table has 95,000 to 150,000 distinct CDR3 sequences, around two thirds appearing once. The specimen was liver tumor tissue from sampling region 1. The source is a woman in her fifties or sixties with primary liver carcinoma and hepatitis B virus infection. CDR3s include the opening cysteine and the closing phenylalanine or tryptophan. The order of the fields is clone size, D gene, V gene, J gene, CDR3 protein, CDR3 DNA. The D gene is left open where the match is weak. Size tells how often a clone was seen (once, few, many) or the class of an expanded clone, and some rows leave it out.

abundance: many
d_gene: -
v_gene: TRBV12-3/TRBV12-4
j_gene: TRBJ2-5
CDR3aa: CASSRTTQETQYF
CDR3nt: TGTGCCAGCAGTCGGACTACCCAAGAGACCCAGTACTTC

abundance: -
d_gene: TRBD2
v_gene: TRBV11-2
j_gene: TRBJ2-3
CDR3aa: CASSLAGLTYTSDTQYF
CDR3nt: TGTGCCAGCAGCTTAGCGGGACTAACGTACACGTCCGACACGCAGTATTTT

abundance: -
d_gene: -
v_gene: TRBV11-2
j_gene: TRBJ1-1
CDR3aa: CPSTLTVGGMTGAFF
CDR3nt: TGTCCCAGCACCCTGACTGTCGGGGGTATGACTGGAGCTTTCTTT

abundance: -
d_gene: -
v_gene: TRBV4-1
j_gene: TRBJ1-3
CDR3aa: CASGQVPGDSGNTIYF
CDR3nt: TGCGCCAGCGGCCAAGTCCCGGGTGATTCCGGAAACACCATATATTTT

abundance: few
d_gene: -
v_gene: TRBV28
j_gene: TRBJ1-2
CDR3aa: CASSLGAGFYGYTF
CDR3nt: TGTGCCAGCAGTTTAGGGGCAGGCTTCTATGGCTACACCTTC

abundance: -
d_gene: TRBD1
v_gene: TRBV7-2
j_gene: TRBJ2-1
CDR3aa: CASRSPGQGGLSSYNEQFF
CDR3nt: TGTGCCAGCAGGTCCCCGGGACAGGGGGGCCTAAGCTCCTACAATGAGCAGTTCTTC

abundance: -
d_gene: TRBD2
v_gene: TRBV11-2
j_gene: TRBJ2-2
CDR3aa: CASGPDPGISGMGTGELFF
CDR3nt: TGTGCCAGCGGCCCCGACCCCGGGATTAGCGGGATGGGGACCGGGGAGCTGTTTTTT

abundance: -
d_gene: -
v_gene: TRBV11-2
j_gene: TRBJ2-3
CDR3aa: CASSLDRGHTDTQYF
CDR3nt: TGTGCCAGCAGCTTAGATCGGGGCCACACAGATACGCAATATTTT

abundance: -
d_gene: -
v_gene: TRBV15
j_gene: TRBJ1-2
CDR3aa: CATSTRDLYGYTF
CDR3nt: TGTGCCACCAGCACCCGGGACCTCTATGGCTACACCTTC

abundance: -
d_gene: -
v_gene: TRBV6-5
j_gene: TRBJ2-5
CDR3aa: CARSPMSYNGETQYF
CDR3nt: TGTGCCCGCAGTCCCATGAGCTACAATGGAGAGACCCAGTACTTC

abundance: -
d_gene: -
v_gene: TRBV28
j_gene: TRBJ1-3
CDR3aa: CASTRTVSGNTIYF
CDR3nt: TGTGCCAGCACCAGGACAGTATCTGGAAACACCATATATTTT

abundance: -
d_gene: -
v_gene: TRBV6-5
j_gene: TRBJ2-1
CDR3aa: CASRSYYSEQFF
CDR3nt: TGTGCCAGCAGAAGCTATTACAGTGAGCAGTTCTTC

abundance: many
d_gene: -
v_gene: TRBV6-1
j_gene: TRBJ2-3
CDR3aa: CASTPSRLGTDTQYF
CDR3nt: TGTGCCAGCACCCCATCCCGCCTCGGCACAGATACGCAGTATTTT

abundance: many
d_gene: TRBD2
v_gene: TRBV12-3/TRBV12-4
j_gene: TRBJ2-2
CDR3aa: CASSPNSGRLGGELFF
CDR3nt: TGTGCCAGCAGTCCCAACAGCGGGAGACTGGGCGGGGAGCTGTTTTTT

abundance: -
d_gene: -
v_gene: TRBV25-1
j_gene: TRBJ2-3
CDR3aa: CSSSGRIGDTQYF
CDR3nt: TGTTCCAGCAGTGGACGGATTGGGGATACGCAGTATTTT

abundance: many
d_gene: TRBD1
v_gene: TRBV11-2
j_gene: TRBJ1-3
CDR3aa: CASSYDREPGNTIYF
CDR3nt: TGTGCCAGCAGTTACGACAGGGAACCTGGAAACACCATATATTTT

abundance: -
d_gene: -
v_gene: TRBV5-1
j_gene: TRBJ2-1
CDR3aa: CASSLLGGNNEQFF
CDR3nt: TGCGCCAGCAGCTTGTTAGGGGGGAACAATGAGCAGTTCTTC

abundance: -
d_gene: TRBD2
v_gene: TRBV6-2/TRBV6-3
j_gene: TRBJ2-6
CDR3aa: CASSTPRLAGTPGANVPTF
CDR3nt: TGTGCCAGCAGTACCCCTCGACTAGCGGGAACCCCTGGGGCCAACGTCCCGACTTTC

abundance: few
d_gene: TRBD2
v_gene: TRBV28
j_gene: TRBJ2-7
CDR3aa: CASRLAGGSYEQYF
CDR3nt: TGTGCCAGCAGGTTAGCGGGGGGATCATACGAGCAGTACTTC

abundance: -
d_gene: TRBD1
v_gene: TRBV28
j_gene: TRBJ2-4
CDR3aa: CASSSNWDRGRSRGRSRKNIQYF
CDR3nt: TGTGCCAGCAGTTCCAATTGGGACAGGGGGCGATCGCGGGGGCGATCACGCAAAAACATTCAGTACTTC

abundance: -
d_gene: -
v_gene: TRBV2
j_gene: TRBJ2-3
CDR3aa: CASSEGRDTQYF
CDR3nt: TGTGCCAGCAGTGAAGGGCGGGATACGCAGTATTTT

abundance: -
d_gene: TRBD2
v_gene: TRBV12-3/TRBV12-4
j_gene: TRBJ2-5
CDR3aa: CASGKLAQETQCF
CDR3nt: TGTGCCAGCGGGAAACTAGCGCAAGAGACCCAGTGCTTC

abundance: many
d_gene: TRBD1
v_gene: TRBV6-2/TRBV6-3
j_gene: TRBJ2-7
CDR3aa: CASRDSFSYEQYF
CDR3nt: TGTGCCAGCCGGGACAGCTTTTCCTACGAGCAGTACTTC